This TCR beta chain originates from a study of PD-L1 blockade in urothelial cancer. This CDR3 is 15 amino acids long. V was pared by 4 bases and J by 3 bases, with 14 bases between. Germline-derived CDR1 and CDR2 are SGHNT and YYREEE (reference sequence). Sequenced by immunoSEQ multiplex PCR; TCRdb stores in-frame clones only, minus some. This table holds tens of thousands of clones, roughly 84% found once. This sample's time point: pretreatment peripheral blood. Urothelial carcinoma affected the patients, and it was locally advanced or metastatic. The starting material was PBMCs, obtained around atezolizumab (anti-PD-L1) treatment. This rearrangement joins TRBV5-4 to TRBJ2-1; D ambiguous. The receptor comes from a man aged 60 to 75 with urothelial cancer. CDR3 protein: CASSLSGKFYNEQFF. Here the CDR3 DNA reads TGTGCCAGCAGCCTCTCAGGCAAGTTCTACAATGAGCAGTTCTTC.